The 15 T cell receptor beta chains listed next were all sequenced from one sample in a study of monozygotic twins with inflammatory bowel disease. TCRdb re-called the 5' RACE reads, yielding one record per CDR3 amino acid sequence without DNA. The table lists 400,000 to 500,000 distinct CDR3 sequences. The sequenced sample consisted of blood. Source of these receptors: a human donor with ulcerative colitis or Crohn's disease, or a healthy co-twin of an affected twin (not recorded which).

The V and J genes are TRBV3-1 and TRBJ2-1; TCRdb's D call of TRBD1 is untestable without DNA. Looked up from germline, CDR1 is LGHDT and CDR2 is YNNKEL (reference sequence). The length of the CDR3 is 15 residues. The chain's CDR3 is CASSSDGTVYNEQFF.

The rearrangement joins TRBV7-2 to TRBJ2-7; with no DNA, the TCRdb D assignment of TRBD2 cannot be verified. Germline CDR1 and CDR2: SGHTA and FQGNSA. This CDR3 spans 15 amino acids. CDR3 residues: CASSFGTSGRHEQYF. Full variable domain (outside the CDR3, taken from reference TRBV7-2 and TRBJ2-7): GAGVSQSPSNKVTEKGKDVELRCDPISGHTALYWYRQSLGQGLEFLIYFQGNSAPDKSGLPSDRFSAERTGGSVSTLTIQRTQQEDSAVYLCASSFGTSGRHEQYFGPGTRLTVT.

Here the CDR3 reads CASSYIQSILHF. J is TRBJ1-6 and V is TRBV6-6. Germline V gives CDR1 MNHNY, CDR2 SVGAGI (reference sequence). The length of the CDR3 is 12 residues.

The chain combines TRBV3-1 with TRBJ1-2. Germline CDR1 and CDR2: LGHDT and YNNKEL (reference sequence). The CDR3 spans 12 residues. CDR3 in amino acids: CASRDGLWGYTF.

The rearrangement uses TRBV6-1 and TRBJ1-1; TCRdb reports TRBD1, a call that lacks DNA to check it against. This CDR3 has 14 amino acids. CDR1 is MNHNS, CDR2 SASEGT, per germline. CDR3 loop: CASRTGTPNTEAFF.

CDR3 sequence reads: CASSRTPTGGNTEAFF. V usage is TRBV4-2 and J usage is TRBJ1-1; TCRdb gives TRBD1 as the D gene, but with no DNA this cannot be confirmed. Germline V CDR1 and CDR2: LGHNA, YNFKEQ. The CDR3 extends over 16 amino acids.

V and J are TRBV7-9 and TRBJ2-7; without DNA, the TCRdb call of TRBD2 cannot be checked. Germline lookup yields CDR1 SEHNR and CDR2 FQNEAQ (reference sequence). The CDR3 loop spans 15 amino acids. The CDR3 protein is CASSSVAGGTYEQYF.

CDR3 sequence reads: CSARGTSGGASQYF. The rearrangement uses TRBV20-1 and TRBJ2-5; TCRdb's D gene call, TRBD2, goes unchecked for lack of DNA. The CDR3 totals 14 residues. Germline assignment: CDR1 DFQATT and CDR2 SNEGSKA (reference sequence).

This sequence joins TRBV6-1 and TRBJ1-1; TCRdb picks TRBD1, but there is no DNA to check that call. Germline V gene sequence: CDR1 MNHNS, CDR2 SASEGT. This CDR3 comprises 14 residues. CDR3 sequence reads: CASRRQGKNTEAFF.

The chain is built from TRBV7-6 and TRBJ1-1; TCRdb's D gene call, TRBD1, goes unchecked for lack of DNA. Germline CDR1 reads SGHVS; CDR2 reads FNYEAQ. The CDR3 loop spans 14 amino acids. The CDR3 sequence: CASSLGTDADEAFF.

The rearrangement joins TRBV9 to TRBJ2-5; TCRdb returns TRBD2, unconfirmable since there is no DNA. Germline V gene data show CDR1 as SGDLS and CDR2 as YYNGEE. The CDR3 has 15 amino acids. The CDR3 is CASSVGTSGSSTQYF.

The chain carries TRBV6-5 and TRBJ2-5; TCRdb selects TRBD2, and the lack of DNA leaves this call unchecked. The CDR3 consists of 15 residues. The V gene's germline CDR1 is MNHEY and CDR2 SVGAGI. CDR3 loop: CASSPRAGGGKTQYF.

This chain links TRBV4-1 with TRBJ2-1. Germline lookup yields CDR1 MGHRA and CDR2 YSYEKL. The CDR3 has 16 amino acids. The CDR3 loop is CASSQDEERAYNEQFF.

CDR3 region: CASSQVPPRDRSYEQYF. The V call is TRBV4-1, the J call TRBJ2-7; TCRdb names TRBD1, which stays unverified in the absence of DNA. Germline assignment: CDR1 MGHRA and CDR2 YSYEKL. This CDR3 has 17 residues.

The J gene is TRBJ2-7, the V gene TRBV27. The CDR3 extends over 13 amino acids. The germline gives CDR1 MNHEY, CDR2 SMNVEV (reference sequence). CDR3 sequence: CASSLVGTSEQYF.